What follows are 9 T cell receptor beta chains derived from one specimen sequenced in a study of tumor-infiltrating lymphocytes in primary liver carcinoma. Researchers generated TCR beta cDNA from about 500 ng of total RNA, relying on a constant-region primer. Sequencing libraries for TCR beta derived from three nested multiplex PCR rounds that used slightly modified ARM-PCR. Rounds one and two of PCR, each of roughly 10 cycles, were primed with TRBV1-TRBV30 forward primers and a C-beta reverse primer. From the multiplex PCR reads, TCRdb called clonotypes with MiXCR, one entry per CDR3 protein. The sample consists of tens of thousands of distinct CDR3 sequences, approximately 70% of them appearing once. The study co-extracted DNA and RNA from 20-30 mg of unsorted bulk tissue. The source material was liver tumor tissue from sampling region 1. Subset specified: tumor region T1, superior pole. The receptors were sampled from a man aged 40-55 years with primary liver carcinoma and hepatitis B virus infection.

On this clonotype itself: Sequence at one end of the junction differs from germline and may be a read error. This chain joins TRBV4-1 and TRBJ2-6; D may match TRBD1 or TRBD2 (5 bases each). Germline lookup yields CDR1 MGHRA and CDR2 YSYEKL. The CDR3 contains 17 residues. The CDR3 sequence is CASGQTARGSEANVPTF. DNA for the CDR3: TGCGCCAGCGGCCAGACTGCCCGGGGCTCTGAGGCCAACGTCCCGACTTTC.

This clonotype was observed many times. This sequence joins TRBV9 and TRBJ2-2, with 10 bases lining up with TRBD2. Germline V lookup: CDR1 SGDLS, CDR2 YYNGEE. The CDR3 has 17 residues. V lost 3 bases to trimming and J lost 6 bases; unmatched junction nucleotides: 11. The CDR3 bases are TGTGCCAGCAGCGAGCTAGCGGGAGCCCCCCCAGCCGGGGAGCTGTTTTTT. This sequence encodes CASSELAGAPPAGELFF. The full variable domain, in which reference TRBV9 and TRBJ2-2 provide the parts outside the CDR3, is DSGVTQTPKHLITATGQRVTLRCSPRSGDLSVYWYQQSLDQGLQFLIQYYNGEERAKGNILERFSAQQFPDLHSELNLSSLELGDSALYFCASSELAGAPPAGELFFGEGSRLTVL.

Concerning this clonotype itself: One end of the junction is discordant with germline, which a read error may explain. CDR3: CAGSLPYRGPKANEQFF. CDR3 in DNA: TGTGCCGGCAGCTTACCATATCGGGGGCCTAAAGCAAATGAGCAGTTCTTC. The chain employs TRBV7-9 and TRBJ2-1; D is tentatively TRBD1 or TRBD2 (6 bases each). The CDR3 extends over 17 amino acids. In germline, CDR1 is SEHNR, CDR2 FQNEAQ (reference sequence).

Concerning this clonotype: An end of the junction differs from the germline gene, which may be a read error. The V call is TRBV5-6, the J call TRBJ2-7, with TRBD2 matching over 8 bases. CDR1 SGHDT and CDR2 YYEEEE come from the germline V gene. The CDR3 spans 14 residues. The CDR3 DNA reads TGTACCAGCAGCCATCCGGGACTAGTTTACGAGCAGTACTTC. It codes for CTSSHPGLVYEQYF.

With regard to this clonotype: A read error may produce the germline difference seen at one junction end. CDR3 sequence reads: CTSRYGRGAGDTQYF. For the CDR3, the DNA is TGTACCAGCCGTTACGGGCGGGGGGCGGGAGATACGCAGTATTTT. The genes are TRBV6-5 and TRBJ2-3; 8 nucleotides align to TRBD2. The CDR3 length is 15 residues. Germline V CDR1 and CDR2: MNHEY, SVGAGI.

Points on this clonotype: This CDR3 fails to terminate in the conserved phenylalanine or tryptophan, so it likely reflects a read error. The CDR3 region has the DNA TGTGCCAGCAGTGACCCGGCTAGCACAGATACGCAGTATCTT. Translation gives CASSDPASTDTQYL. V and J are TRBV6-4 and TRBJ2-3; D unresolved. Looked up from germline, CDR1 is MRHNA and CDR2 is SNTAGT. Trimming took off 2 bases at V and 0 bases at J, with 6 bases between the two ends. The CDR3 has 14 residues.

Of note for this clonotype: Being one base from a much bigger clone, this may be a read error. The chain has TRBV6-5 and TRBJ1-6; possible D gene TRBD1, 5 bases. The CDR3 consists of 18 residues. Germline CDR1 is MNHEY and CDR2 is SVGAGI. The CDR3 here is CASSYSSGGHSYNSPFHF. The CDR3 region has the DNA TGTGCCAGCAGTTACTCGAGCGGGGGTCACTCCTATAATTCACCCTTCCACTTT.

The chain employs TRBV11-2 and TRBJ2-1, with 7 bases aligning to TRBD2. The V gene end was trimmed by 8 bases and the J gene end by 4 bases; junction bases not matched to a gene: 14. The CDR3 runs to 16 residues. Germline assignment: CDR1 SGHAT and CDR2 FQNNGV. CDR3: CASCYTSVYLYNEQFF. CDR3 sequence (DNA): TGTGCCAGCTGCTATACTAGCGTCTATTTATACAATGAGCAGTTCTTC.

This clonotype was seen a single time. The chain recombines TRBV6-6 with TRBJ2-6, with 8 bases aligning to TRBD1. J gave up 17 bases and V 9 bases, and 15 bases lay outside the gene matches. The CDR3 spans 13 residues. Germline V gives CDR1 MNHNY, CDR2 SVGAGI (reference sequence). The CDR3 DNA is TGTGCCAGTAGTGAGCAGGGGGCCAACGCCATGACTTTC. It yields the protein CASSEQGANAMTF.